One sample yielded the 29 T cell receptor beta chains listed below, sequenced in a study of shared T cell receptors in the human thymus. Method: immunoSEQ multiplex PCR; TCRdb's copy keeps in-frame clones and lacks some. The data contain roughly 560,000 clones, 75% to 80% of them seen just once; the ten biggest clones take up about 0.012%. The data also belong to a second study, concerning human thymus T cells.

Sequencing input: thymocytes. The receptors stem from a boy younger than two with a congenital heart defect.

The chain employs TRBV2 and TRBJ1-2; 8 bases are shared with TRBD1. Trimming took 2 bases from V and 4 from J; bases not matched to a gene: 15. Looked up from germline, CDR1 is SNHLY and CDR2 is FYNNEI. The length of the CDR3 is 18 residues. The CDR3 DNA follows: TGTGCCAGCAGTGAATATAGGTGGCGCAGGGGGCTGGTCTATGGCTACACCTTC. Protein product: CASSEYRWRRGLVYGYTF.

The CDR3, as DNA: TGTGCCAGCAGCTTGGGGGGAGGGACTGAAGCTTTCTTT. This codes for CASSLGGGTEAFF. This chain uses TRBV5-8 with TRBJ1-1, with D unresolved. The CDR3 is made up of 13 amino acids. Germline loops: CDR1 SGHTS, CDR2 YDEGEE. With 0 bases removed from V and 5 bases from J, the gap between germline ends came to 8 bases. Full variable domain (rest looked up from reference TRBV5-8 and TRBJ1-1): EAGVTQSPTHLIKTRGQQATLRCSPISGHTSVYWYQQALGLGLQFLLWYDEGEERNRGNFPPRFSGRQFPNYSSELNVNALELEDSALYLCASSLGGGTEAFFGQGTRLTVV.

The chain uses TRBV6-1 and TRBJ2-7; D is unclear. V was cut by 2 bases and J by 6 bases, with 2 bases left in between. Germline CDR1 MNHNS, CDR2 SASEGT. The CDR3 has 10 residues. The CDR3 sequence: CASSEREQYF. In DNA, the CDR3 is TGTGCCAGCAGTGAACGCGAGCAGTACTTC.

The chain combines TRBV7-9 with TRBJ2-1; TRBD1 agrees at 10 bases. CDR1 SEHNR and CDR2 FQNEAQ come from the germline V gene (reference sequence). The CDR3 is 13 amino acids. Trimming at V came to 5 bases and at J to 5 bases, leaving 0 bases not matched to a gene. Here the CDR3 DNA reads TGTGCCAGCAGCGGGACAGGGGACAATGAGCAGTTCTTC. Amino acid sequence: CASSGTGDNEQFF.

The rearrangement uses TRBV5-1 and TRBJ1-1, with D possibly matching TRBD1 (6 bases). This CDR3 has 16 residues. V lost 3 bases, J lost 6 bases, and 21 bases lay in between. Germline V lookup: CDR1 SGHRS, CDR2 YFSETQ. The CDR3 nucleotides are TGCGCCAGCAGCTGGGCAGGGGAGGGGGTAAGGGCTGAAGCTTTCTTT. Translating it yields CASSWAGEGVRAEAFF.

The rearrangement links TRBV7-3 to TRBJ2-1; D may be TRBD2 (6 bases). There are 13 residues in the CDR3. The germline V gene has CDR1 SGHTA and CDR2 FQGTGA. V lost 4 bases to trimming and J lost 4 bases, with 8 bases between them. CDR3: CASSSGLYNEQFF. CDR3 in DNA: TGTGCCAGCAGCTCGGGACTTTACAATGAGCAGTTCTTC.

The chain carries TRBV18 and TRBJ2-3, with a possible D match to TRBD1 (5 bases). V shed 3 bases and J shed 4 bases, with 20 bases lying between them. The CDR3 loop spans 17 amino acids. CDR1 KGHSH and CDR2 LQKENI come from the germline V gene. The CDR3 DNA follows: TGTGCCAGCTCACCGCACCCAGGGTTATGGGAAGCAGATACGCAGTATTTT. This sequence encodes CASSPHPGLWEADTQYF.

This clone was detected only once. The V call is TRBV27, the J call TRBJ2-7; D perhaps matches TRBD2 (5 bases). CDR1 is MNHEY, CDR2 SMNVEV, per germline (reference sequence). This CDR3 region has 15 residues. Trimming stripped 5 bases from V and 7 bases from J, with 21 bases between. CDR3 in amino acids: CASSSTRSPPWEQYF. CDR3 sequence (DNA): TGTGCCAGCAGTAGTACTAGGTCCCCCCCTTGGGAGCAGTACTTC.

The chain recombines TRBV7-2 with TRBJ2-1, with 11 nucleotides matching TRBD2. Losses at the gene ends were 5 bases for V and 0 bases for J; bases not matched to a gene: 9. CDR3 length: 18 amino acids. From germline, CDR1 is SGHTA and CDR2 FQGNSA. The CDR3 region is CASSIPGLAVSSYNEQFF. The CDR3, as DNA: TGTGCCAGCAGCATACCGGGACTAGCGGTCAGCTCCTACAATGAGCAGTTCTTC.

This chain uses TRBV7-9 with TRBJ2-1; D uncertain. In germline, CDR1 is SEHNR, CDR2 FQNEAQ (reference sequence). The ends were cut back, 4 bases at V and 8 bases at J, with 6 bases in the middle. This CDR3 spans 11 amino acids. The CDR3 protein is CASSSRDEQFF. CDR3 DNA: TGTGCCAGCAGCTCCCGCGATGAGCAGTTCTTC.

The gene calls are TRBV4-2 and TRBJ2-5, with D possibly being TRBD2 (5 bases). Trimming removed 1 base from V and 2 bases from J, with 11 bases in between. The CDR3 is made up of 15 amino acids. Germline loops: CDR1 LGHNA, CDR2 YNFKEQ. The CDR3 DNA reads TGTGCCAGCAGCCAAGGAGCGGAGACTCAAGAGACCCAGTACTTC. Translation gives CASSQGAETQETQYF.

The chain recombines TRBV5-4 with TRBJ2-1; tentative D call: TRBD1 (7 bases). The CDR3 loop spans 17 amino acids. The germline V and J ends were trimmed by 7 bases and 6 bases, with 26 bases remaining between them. Germline assignment: CDR1 SGHNT and CDR2 YYREEE (reference sequence). The CDR3 DNA follows: TGTGCCAGCGCCAGCGGCAGGGGGGTCCCGGGACCCAATGAGCAGTTCTTC. As protein: CASASGRGVPGPNEQFF.

This chain uses TRBV5-6 with TRBJ2-3; 8 bases fit TRBD1. V trimming: 5 bases; J trimming: 6 bases; junction bases outside the gene matches: 20. This CDR3 comprises 18 residues. Germline values: CDR1 SGHDT, CDR2 YYEEEE. The CDR3 reads CASSPKMTGDGFGDTQYF. The CDR3 coding sequence is TGTGCCAGCAGTCCCAAAATGACAGGGGACGGGTTTGGGGATACGCAGTATTTT.

The chain employs TRBV30 and TRBJ2-7; 9 nucleotides agree with TRBD2. Germline-derived CDR1 and CDR2 are GTSNPN and SVGIG (reference sequence). J gave up 4 bases and V 0 bases, and 4 bases lay outside the gene matches. This CDR3 contains 14 residues. CDR3 sequence (DNA): TGTGCCTGGAGTGTATCTAGCGGGAAATACGAGCAGTACTTC. Its translation: CAWSVSSGKYEQYF.

This clone was seen only a few times. The chain links TRBV29-1 to TRBJ1-2, with TRBD1 matching 9 bases. The CDR3 has 12 residues. Germline loops: CDR1 SQVTM, CDR2 ANQGSEA. Unmatched junction bases numbered 5, after V lost 6 bases and J lost 6 bases. The CDR3 spells CSVSGQGDGYTF. In DNA form, the CDR3 reads TGCAGCGTATCGGGACAGGGCGATGGCTACACCTTC.

This chain links TRBV6-6 with TRBJ2-7, with D tentatively TRBD2 (6 bases). This CDR3 is 14 amino acids long. Germline-derived CDR1 and CDR2 are MNHNY and SVGAGI (reference sequence). V was pared by 8 bases and J by 0 bases, with 14 bases between. The CDR3 DNA follows: TGTGCCAGCGGGATAGGGGAGGACTCCTACGAGCAGTACTTC. It yields the protein CASGIGEDSYEQYF.

This clone was picked up a small number of times. The J gene is TRBJ2-4, the V gene TRBV21-1; the DNA was not compared with TRBD1, the D call given in the table. TRBV21-1 is deemed a pseudogene. The CDR3 spans 13 residues. The CDR3 DNA is TGTGCCAGCAGCCTGGCGATATGGACATTTCAGTACTTC. Its protein is CASSLAIWTFQYF.

The CDR3 coding sequence is TGTGCCAGCAGCTTCGGACAGGGTGATAACGAGCAGTACTTC. This codes for CASSFGQGDNEQYF. The chain joins TRBV5-6 to TRBJ2-7, with 8 positions matching TRBD1. The ends lost 2 bases at V and 5 bases at J; junction bases unmatched: 6. This CDR3 has 14 amino acids. Per germline, CDR1 SGHDT and CDR2 YYEEEE. The full variable domain, in which reference TRBV5-6 and TRBJ2-7 provide the parts outside the CDR3, is DAGVTQSPTHLIKTRGQQVTLRCSPKSGHDTVSWYQQALGQGPQFIFQYYEEEERQRGNFPDRFSGHQFPNYSSELNVNALLLGDSALYLCASSFGQGDNEQYFGPGTRLTVT.

The chain combines TRBV9 with TRBJ2-1; 9 positions agree with TRBD2. This CDR3 comprises 15 residues. The ends lost 4 bases at V and 8 bases at J; junction bases unmatched: 10. Germline values: CDR1 SGDLS, CDR2 YYNGEE. DNA of the CDR3: TGTGCCAGCAGCCCCCTAGCGGGGAGAGGCTATGAGCAGTTCTTC. Translation: CASSPLAGRGYEQFF.

The genes are TRBV30 and TRBJ2-5; 8 bases line up with TRBD1. The J call may be incorrect, as the DNA end agrees better with TRBJ2-7. The CDR3 covers 15 residues. Germline V gene lookup returns CDR1 GTSNPN and CDR2 SVGIG (reference sequence). CDR3 sequence (DNA): TGTGCCTGGAGTGTGGGACAGGCCCCCTCCTACGAGCAGTACTTC. It specifies CAWSVGQAPSYEQYF.

In its sample, this clone was seen a few times. CDR3 loop: CSVAPNLAGEETQYF. CDR3 DNA sequence: TGCAGCGTTGCCCCAAATCTAGCGGGAGAAGAGACCCAGTACTTC. The V and J genes are TRBV29-1 and TRBJ2-5, with 10 bases lining up with TRBD2. CDR3 length equals 15 residues. CDR1 SQVTM and CDR2 ANQGSEA come from the germline V gene. V trimming: 4 bases; J trimming: 3 bases; junction bases outside the gene matches: 8.

The V and J genes are TRBV5-4 and TRBJ2-5; TRBD2 is a possible D gene (6 bases). Trimming removed 4 bases at V and 5 bases at J, with 15 bases between. Germline V gives CDR1 SGHNT, CDR2 YYREEE (reference sequence). The CDR3 loop spans 14 amino acids. The CDR3 loop is CASSHQTSWETQYF. CDR3 DNA: TGTGCCAGCAGCCACCAGACTAGTTGGGAGACCCAGTACTTC.

This clone was seen only a few times. The rearrangement joins TRBV30 to TRBJ1-1; tentatively, D is TRBD1 (5 bases). CDR3 size: 15 residues. Germline CDR1 and CDR2: GTSNPN and SVGIG (reference sequence). The V and J ends lost 8 bases and 11 bases respectively, with 30 bases between them. The CDR3 reads CAVSGRDFQSPDAFF. The CDR3 region has the DNA TGTGCCGTGAGTGGAAGGGACTTCCAATCCCCCGACGCTTTCTTT.

This clone was counted between two and nine times. The chain recombines TRBV10-3 with TRBJ1-4; tentatively, D is TRBD1 (5 bases). The germline V gene has CDR1 ENHRY and CDR2 SYGVKD. CDR3 length: 14 amino acids. Trimming took 7 bases from V and 0 from J, leaving 9 bases between them. Here the CDR3 DNA reads TGTGCCATCACCGACAGATCAACTAATGAAAAACTGTTTTTT. The encoded protein is CAITDRSTNEKLFF.

This clone was recorded only once. The chain couples TRBV2 to TRBJ2-7; 8 bases are a match to TRBD2. Germline V lookup: CDR1 SNHLY, CDR2 FYNNEI. Germline trimming cut 6 bases from V and 5 bases from J; bases unmatched to any gene: 15. CDR3 size: 16 residues. CDR3 amino acids: CASSQCVGRESNEQYF. As DNA, the CDR3 is TGTGCCAGCAGCCAATGTGTCGGGAGGGAGTCTAACGAGCAGTACTTC.

The chain carries TRBV4-1 and TRBJ1-2; TRBD1 matches at 9 bases. This CDR3 has 17 amino acids. The germline CDR1 and CDR2 sequences are MGHRA and YSYEKL. V was pared by 2 bases and J by 8 bases, with 15 bases of the junction left unmatched. This CDR3 reads CASSQLRDRETPGGYTF. DNA of the CDR3: TGCGCCAGCAGCCAACTCCGGGACAGGGAGACCCCGGGGGGCTACACCTTC.

The rearrangement joins TRBV5-4 to TRBJ1-1; D is ambiguous. V lost 3 bases to trimming and J lost 4 bases, with 16 bases between them. This CDR3 has 15 amino acids. Germline V CDR1 and CDR2: SGHNT, YYREEE (reference sequence). This CDR3 is CASSSSPGFSTEAFF. The CDR3 DNA is TGTGCCAGCAGCTCAAGTCCGGGTTTTAGCACTGAAGCTTTCTTT.

The V and J genes are TRBV4-1 and TRBJ1-1; D is possibly TRBD1 (5 bases). This CDR3 has 17 amino acids. Germline CDR1 MGHRA, CDR2 YSYEKL. Deletions cut 4 bases from V and 1 base from J, with 19 bases between. The CDR3 region is CASSPATPTGTNTEAFF. The CDR3 region has the DNA TGCGCCAGCAGCCCCGCGACGCCTACAGGTACGAACACTGAAGCTTTCTTT.

This sequence joins TRBV7-9 and TRBJ1-3; 8 bases are shared with TRBD1. The V and J ends lost 5 bases and 0 bases, in that order; junction bases with no gene match: 12. The CDR3 runs to 18 residues. The germline gives CDR1 SEHNR, CDR2 FQNEAQ (reference sequence). In DNA form, the CDR3 reads TGTGCCAGCAGCGATGCGCGGGACAGGAGTTCCTCTGGAAACACCATATATTTT. Translating gives CASSDARDRSSSGNTIYF.